A single sample is the source of the 31 T cell receptor beta chains below, sequenced in a study of T cells in Graves' hyperthyroidism and ophthalmopathy. Amplification targeted TCR beta CDR3 regions from RNA transcripts. The HTBI set primed first-round TCR CDR3 RT-PCR. TCRdb re-called the multiplex PCR reads through MiXCR, storing one row per CDR3 protein. The repertoire holds around 490,000 distinct CDR3 sequences, about 20% seen once, with over 45% in the top ten. Sample: blood. All receptors derive from a man in his forties with Graves' ophthalmopathy.

This clonotype was counted between two and nine times. The rearrangement uses TRBV3-1 and TRBJ2-3; no firm D call. The CDR3 is 12 amino acids. Trimming shortened V by 4 bases and J by 6 bases, and 8 bases separated the two germline ends. CDR1 LGHDT and CDR2 YNNKEL come from the germline V gene (reference sequence). The CDR3 sequence: CASSRMEDTQYF. CDR3 bases: TGTGCCAGCAGCCGAATGGAGGATACGCAGTATTTT.

This clonotype has just a few counts. V and J are TRBV27 and TRBJ1-1; unclear D gene. CDR1 MNHEY and CDR2 SMNVEV come from the germline V gene (reference sequence). Trimming shortened V by 0 bases and J by 0 bases, and 8 bases separated the two germline ends. The CDR3 length is 15 residues. The CDR3 region has the DNA TGTGCCAGCAGTTTATCGGGCAGCTTGAACACTGAAGCTTTCTTT. It yields the protein CASSLSGSLNTEAFF.

The chain couples TRBV9 to TRBJ2-5, with D perhaps given as TRBD1 or TRBD2 (5 bases each). Trimming pared 3 bases from V and 3 bases from J, leaving 9 bases between. This CDR3 has 13 residues. Germline V gives CDR1 SGDLS, CDR2 YYNGEE. This CDR3 is CASSARDEETQYF. Here the CDR3 DNA reads TGTGCCAGCAGCGCTCGGGACGAAGAGACCCAGTACTTC.

V usage is TRBV6-1 and J usage is TRBJ2-7, with TRBD2 matching 11 bases. The CDR3 has 14 residues. The J segment lost 7 bases and the V segment lost 8 bases, leaving 10 bases of the junction unmatched. Germline values: CDR1 MNHNS, CDR2 SASEGT. This chain's CDR3 is CASLTSGMHWEQYF. The CDR3 nucleotides read TGTGCCAGCCTGACTAGCGGGATGCATTGGGAGCAGTACTTC.

The chain has TRBV5-6 and TRBJ1-1, with D uncertain. This CDR3 comprises 15 residues. The V gene lost 2 bases and the J gene lost 2 bases, with 13 bases spanning the gap. In germline, CDR1 is SGHDT, CDR2 YYEEEE. The CDR3 bases are TGTGCCAGCAGCTTCAGGAGGGCCGGTAACACTGAAGCTTTCTTT. It codes for CASSFRRAGNTEAFF.

The sample holds a few counts of this clonotype. This chain joins TRBV7-9 and TRBJ2-7, with D maybe TRBD1 (6 bases). The CDR3 has 13 amino acids. The V gene lost 5 bases and the J gene lost 3 bases, with 11 bases spanning the gap. The germline gives CDR1 SEHNR, CDR2 FQNEAQ (reference sequence). The CDR3 DNA sequence: TGTGCCAGCAGCGTCAGGGGCTACTACGAGCAGTACTTC. It yields the protein CASSVRGYYEQYF.

The rearrangement joins TRBV7-8 to TRBJ2-3; 8 positions match TRBD2. Per germline, CDR1 SGHVS and CDR2 FQNEAQ. Unmatched junction bases numbered 16, after V lost 5 bases and J lost 3 bases. The CDR3 totals 18 residues. CDR3 amino acids: CASSRLMGSGSTTDTQYF. CDR3 in DNA: TGTGCCAGCAGCCGACTTATGGGAAGCGGGAGTACGACAGATACGCAGTATTTT.

V usage is TRBV3-1 and J usage is TRBJ1-6, with 10 positions matching TRBD1. Germline CDR1 LGHDT, CDR2 YNNKEL (reference sequence). This CDR3 spans 13 amino acids. V lost 4 bases to trimming and J lost 11 bases; unmatched junction nucleotides: 2. The CDR3 is CASSPGQGTPLHF. In DNA, the CDR3 is TGTGCCAGCAGCCCGGGACAGGGGACACCCCTCCACTTT.

The rearrangement links TRBV2 to TRBJ2-5; 7 bases are a match to TRBD2. Germline V gives CDR1 SNHLY, CDR2 FYNNEI. This CDR3 spans 12 amino acids. V trimming: 7 bases; J trimming: 5 bases; junction bases outside the gene matches: 4. In DNA, the CDR3 is TGTGCCAGCAAGAGGGGAGGGGAGACCCAGTACTTC. It encodes CASKRGGETQYF.

In the case of this clonotype: Since a much larger clone is just one base distant, this may be a read error. As the CDR3 is not closed by the conserved phenylalanine or tryptophan, this likely results from a read error. V and J are TRBV2 and TRBJ2-2; TRBD1 is a possible D gene (7 bases). This CDR3 spans 15 amino acids. Trimming removed 6 bases at V and 7 bases at J, with 18 bases between. Germline-derived CDR1 and CDR2 are SNHLY and FYNNEI. The CDR3 spells CASRTGGQQYGELFS. The CDR3 region has the DNA TGTGCCAGCAGGACCGGGGGACAGCAGTACGGGGAGCTGTTTTCT.

This clonotype was seen at least ten times. This chain joins TRBV7-2 and TRBJ1-1; no definite D call. Between the trimmed V and J ends, which lost 1 base and 12 bases, there was a span of 9 bases. The V gene's germline CDR1 is SGHTA and CDR2 FQGNSA. CDR3 length: 11 residues. The CDR3 DNA sequence: TGTGCCAGCAGCTTAGGATCCCCACCTTTCTTT. Residues: CASSLGSPPFF.

The sample holds a few counts of this clonotype. The chain carries TRBV3-1 and TRBJ1-2; possible D gene TRBD1, 6 bases. The CDR3 sequence is 16 residues long. V lost 4 bases and J 4 bases, leaving 19 bases between the germline ends. Germline V gives CDR1 LGHDT, CDR2 YNNKEL (reference sequence). DNA for the CDR3: TGTGCCAGCAGCCCCCCTTTTGGGGGCGCTGTCTATGGCTACACCTTC. It translates to CASSPPFGGAVYGYTF.

This clonotype was detected only a few times. The J gene is TRBJ2-6, the V gene TRBV15; D assignment may be TRBD1 or TRBD2 (5 bases each). This CDR3 region has 18 residues. The germline V gene encodes CDR1 LNHNV and CDR2 YYDKDF (reference sequence). The V and J ends lost 0 bases and 0 bases respectively, with 12 bases between them. CDR3 amino acids: CATSRDSKGRSGANVLTF. The CDR3 nucleotides read TGTGCCACCAGCAGAGATTCAAAGGGACGCTCTGGGGCCAACGTCCTGACTTTC.

V gene TRBV6-1 combines with J gene TRBJ2-3; 7 bases align to TRBD2. V trimming: 4 bases; J trimming: 3 bases; junction bases outside the gene matches: 13. Germline V lookup: CDR1 MNHNS, CDR2 SASEGT. This CDR3 is built from 17 residues. This chain's CDR3 is CASSARLAGVGTDTQYF. CDR3 DNA: TGTGCCAGCAGTGCTCGTTTGGCGGGGGTAGGAACAGATACGCAGTATTTT.

The chain couples TRBV15 to TRBJ1-2, with 8 bases fitting TRBD1. The CDR3 has 14 residues. Germline V CDR1 and CDR2: LNHNV, YYDKDF (reference sequence). Germline trimming cut 3 bases from V and 8 bases from J; bases unmatched to any gene: 8. The CDR3: CATSSGTGKLGYTF. In nucleotides, the CDR3 is TGTGCCACCAGCAGTGGGACAGGCAAATTGGGCTACACCTTC.

The chain carries TRBV20-1 and TRBJ2-1; the match to TRBD2 covers 13 bases. Per germline, CDR1 DFQATT and CDR2 SNEGSKA (reference sequence). After removal of 0 bases from V and 5 bases from J, the junction contained 13 bases not matched to a gene. The CDR3 length is 19 residues. Here the CDR3 reads CSARDPFGTSGGGNNEQFF. CDR3 in DNA: TGCAGTGCTAGAGATCCCTTTGGAACTAGCGGGGGGGGAAACAATGAGCAGTTCTTC.

This clonotype came up many times. V is TRBV30 and J is TRBJ1-2; 9 bases align to TRBD1. Trimming at V came to 4 bases and at J to 2 bases, leaving 5 bases not matched to a gene. CDR1 is GTSNPN and CDR2 is SVGIG in the germline V gene (reference sequence). CDR3 length: 14 residues. In DNA form, the CDR3 reads TGTGCCTGGACGGTGGGGACAGGGAACTATGGCTACACCTTC. It specifies CAWTVGTGNYGYTF.

The chain has TRBV7-3 and TRBJ2-3; TRBD2 matches at 16 bases. CDR1 is SGHTA, CDR2 FQGTGA, per germline. V lost 3 bases and J lost 2; bases outside the gene matches: 8. This CDR3 contains 19 residues. CDR3 coding DNA: TGTGCCAGCAGCTTGGGACTAGCGGGAGGGGGGGTCCACACAGATACGCAGTATTTT. Translation: CASSLGLAGGGVHTDTQYF.

J is TRBJ2-1 and V is TRBV6-1; 7 nucleotides align to TRBD2. The CDR3 runs to 13 residues. The V gene end was trimmed by 6 bases and the J gene end by 15 bases; junction bases not matched to a gene: 14. Germline loops: CDR1 MNHNS, CDR2 SASEGT. CDR3 sequence reads: CASRPSVSGKGFF. In DNA, the CDR3 is TGTGCCAGCAGACCCTCCGTAAGCGGGAAGGGGTTCTTC.

This clonotype was recorded once. The chain links TRBV28 to TRBJ2-1; D remains ambiguous. The CDR3 is 20 residues long. The germline V gene has CDR1 MDHEN and CDR2 SYDVKM. Trimming took off 2 bases at V and 0 bases at J, with 23 bases between the two ends. CDR3 residues: CASSLPPGALVLSSYNEQFF. CDR3 nucleotides: TGTGCCAGCAGTTTACCCCCCGGAGCCTTAGTGCTGAGCTCCTACAATGAGCAGTTCTTC.

V is TRBV29-1 and J is TRBJ2-1; D gene ambiguous. CDR1 is SQVTM and CDR2 is ANQGSEA in the germline V gene. V dropped 4 bases and J dropped 4 bases, with 8 bases sitting between them. CDR3 size: 12 residues. The CDR3 bases are TGCAGCGTTGTAGAAAGATACAATGAGCAGTTCTTC. Residues: CSVVERYNEQFF.

This clonotype has a handful of counts. The chain combines TRBV13 with TRBJ1-1; D is ambiguous. The CDR3 is made up of 14 amino acids. Trimming removed 5 bases from V and 7 bases from J, with 17 bases in between. From germline, CDR1 is PRHDT and CDR2 FYEKMQ (reference sequence). The CDR3 loop reads CASSAPPGQVEAFF. The CDR3 DNA follows: TGTGCCAGCAGCGCGCCACCCGGGCAAGTTGAAGCTTTCTTT.

Only a few counts were recorded for this clonotype. This chain joins TRBV18 and TRBJ2-1; no definite D call. Trimming took off 3 bases at V and 3 bases at J, with 9 bases between the two ends. This CDR3 spans 14 amino acids. Germline assignment: CDR1 KGHSH and CDR2 LQKENI. The CDR3: CASSPPGYYNEQFF. The DNA of the CDR3 is TGTGCCAGCTCACCCCCCGGGTACTACAATGAGCAGTTCTTC. Supplemented by reference TRBV18 and TRBJ2-1, the full variable domain reads NAGVMQNPRHLVRRRGQEARLRCSPMKGHSHVYWYRQLPEEGLKFMVYLQKENIIDESGMPKERFSAEFPKEGPSILRIQQVVRGDSAAYFCASSPPGYYNEQFFGPGTRLTVL.

This clonotype came up many times. The V and J genes are TRBV11-2 and TRBJ2-7; possible D gene TRBD2, 5 bases. This CDR3 has 15 amino acids. V lost 2 bases, J lost 3 bases, and 14 bases lay in between. From germline, CDR1 is SGHAT and CDR2 FQNNGV. CDR3 amino acids: CASSLRRTLDYEQYF. In DNA, the CDR3 is TGTGCCAGCAGCTTAAGGAGGACCCTAGACTACGAGCAGTACTTC.

This clonotype has just a few counts. The chain combines TRBV6-5 with TRBJ1-4; D unclear. Between the trimmed V and J ends, which lost 2 bases and 0 bases, there was a span of 13 bases. Germline V CDR1 and CDR2: MNHEY, SVGAGI. The CDR3 is 17 amino acids. Here the CDR3 reads CASSYEGNPATNEKLFF. The CDR3 region has the DNA TGTGCCAGCAGTTACGAAGGGAACCCTGCAACTAATGAAAAACTGTTTTTT.

The chain carries TRBV19 and TRBJ2-1; the D gene is possibly TRBD2 (7 bases). The CDR3 runs to 16 residues. The V end lost 4 bases, the J end lost 5 bases, and 18 bases lay between the germline ends. The V gene's germline CDR1 is LNHDA and CDR2 SQIVND (reference sequence). CDR3 coding DNA: TGTGCCAGTAGTAGTATGGGGCAGGGGAGGGACAATGAGCAGTTCTTC. Translation: CASSSMGQGRDNEQFF.

This clonotype was observed many times. The genes are TRBV28 and TRBJ1-4; D uncertain. The CDR3 sequence is 15 residues long. Per the germline V gene, CDR1 is MDHEN and CDR2 is SYDVKM. Trimming took 5 bases from V and 4 from J, leaving 14 bases between them. The CDR3 nucleotides are TGTGCCAGCAGTCCCCGACCGCCGTTTAATGAAAAACTGTTTTTT. Its translation: CASSPRPPFNEKLFF.

The V call is TRBV30, the J call TRBJ1-2, with TRBD1 matching 12 bases. CDR3 size: 14 residues. J gave up 8 bases and V 3 bases, and 7 bases lay outside the gene matches. Germline assignment: CDR1 GTSNPN and CDR2 SVGIG (reference sequence). The CDR3 reads CAWRLPGQGAGYTF. CDR3 nucleotides: TGTGCCTGGAGACTACCGGGACAGGGGGCGGGCTACACCTTC.

This clonotype showed up just a few times. The chain is built from TRBV28 and TRBJ1-4; D is unclear. The CDR3 length is 13 residues. V was trimmed by 3 bases and J by 8 bases, leaving 10 bases between them. CDR1 MDHEN and CDR2 SYDVKM come from the germline V gene. CDR3 in DNA: TGTGCCAGCAGTTTGGAGGGTTGGGAAAAACTGTTTTTT. Translated: CASSLEGWEKLFF.

This clonotype was picked up a small number of times. The chain joins TRBV18 to TRBJ2-3, with TRBD2 matching 9 bases. From germline, CDR1 is KGHSH and CDR2 LQKENI. CDR3 length: 14 residues. The trim removed 2 bases at V and 6 bases at J, leaving 3 bases unmatched. The CDR3 DNA reads TGTGCCAGCTCACCAGGAAGCGGGGGGGATACGCAGTATTTT. It is translated as CASSPGSGGDTQYF.

This clonotype was seen a few times. This rearrangement joins TRBV6-1 to TRBJ1-1; no definite D call. Per germline, CDR1 MNHNS and CDR2 SASEGT. The CDR3 runs 14 residues. Trimming pared 6 bases from V and 1 base from J, leaving 12 bases between. The CDR3 DNA reads TGTGCCAGCAGCCCCGCCATTAGGAACACTGAAGCTTTCTTT. It yields the protein CASSPAIRNTEAFF.